The clone carrying this T cell receptor beta chain has a handful of counts. Data came from immunoSEQ multiplex PCR; TCRdb stores just in-frame clones and leaves some out. The sample lists 240,000 or so clones, approximately 84% seen once, with 1.5% to 2% in the top ten. Germline values: CDR1 MNHNS, CDR2 SASEGT. Germline trimming cut 2 bases from V and 6 bases from J; bases unmatched to any gene: 6. The CDR3 runs to 15 residues. The data were obtained in a study of blood T cell repertoires in COVID-19. Study in general: Samples came from the United States, Italy and Spain, spanning acute and convalescent COVID-19. PBMCs, B-cell-depleted T cells, or T cells provided the cDNA or gDNA that made up the material.

Sequencing was performed on peripheral blood. This clonotype originated in a woman at least 80 years old with acute or convalescent COVID-19. The chain has TRBV6-1 and TRBJ1-5, with 8 positions matching TRBD1. CDR3 bases: TGTGCCAGCAGTGAACTCGACAGGGGTAGTCAGCCCCAGCATTTT. Protein: CASSELDRGSQPQHF.